This T cell receptor beta chain was identified during a study of blood T cell repertoires in COVID-19. Measured with immunoSEQ multiplex PCR; TCRdb has only the in-frame clones, and not every one. The table records around 400,000 clones, around 86% of them present only once. Sequences were obtained from PBMCs or T cells enriched from blood (not recorded which). The receptor was isolated from a woman between 45 and 65 years old who had recovered from COVID-19.

The CDR3 sequence is CATSRGTGMNTEAFF. Here the CDR3 DNA reads TGTGCCACCAGCAGAGGGACAGGAATGAACACTGAAGCTTTCTTT. The genes are TRBV15 and TRBJ1-1; 7 nucleotides align to TRBD1. This CDR3 has 15 residues. V was pared by 1 base and J by 0 bases, with 2 bases of the junction left unmatched. Germline V CDR1 and CDR2: LNHNV, YYDKDF (reference sequence).